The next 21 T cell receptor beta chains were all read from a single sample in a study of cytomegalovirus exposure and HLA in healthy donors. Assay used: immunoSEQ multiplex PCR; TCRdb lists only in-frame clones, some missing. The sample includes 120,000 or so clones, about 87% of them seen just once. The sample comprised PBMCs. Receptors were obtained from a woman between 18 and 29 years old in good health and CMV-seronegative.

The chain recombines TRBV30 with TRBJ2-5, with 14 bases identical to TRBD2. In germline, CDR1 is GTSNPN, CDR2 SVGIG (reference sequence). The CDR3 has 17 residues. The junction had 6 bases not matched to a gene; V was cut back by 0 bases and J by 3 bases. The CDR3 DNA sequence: TGTGCCTGGAGTGTATGGTTGACTAGCGGGGGGGAAGAGACCCAGTACTTC. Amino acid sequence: CAWSVWLTSGGEETQYF.

The CDR3 is CASGPDRFRGSGELFF. CDR3 in DNA: TGTGCTAGTGGACCGGACCGGTTCCGGGGAAGCGGGGAGCTGTTTTTT. V usage is TRBV12-5 and J usage is TRBJ2-2; D might be TRBD2 (5 bases). V was shortened by 6 bases and J by 7 bases, with 21 bases between the two germline ends. This CDR3 has 16 amino acids. Germline V gene sequence: CDR1 LGHNT, CDR2 FRNRAP.

For the CDR3, the DNA is TGTGCCAGCAGTTTATACGGGGATTGGAAGGATGAGCAGTTCTTC. Protein product: CASSLYGDWKDEQFF. The chain is built from TRBV28 and TRBJ2-1; weak D call: TRBD2 (5 bases). CDR1 MDHEN and CDR2 SYDVKM come from the germline V gene. The V end lost 1 base, the J end lost 8 bases, and 15 bases lay between the germline ends. The CDR3 spans 15 residues.

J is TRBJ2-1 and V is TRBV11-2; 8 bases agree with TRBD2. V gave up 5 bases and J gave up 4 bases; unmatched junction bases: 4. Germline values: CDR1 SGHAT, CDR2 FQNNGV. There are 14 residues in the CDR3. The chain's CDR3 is CASSRQREYNEQFF. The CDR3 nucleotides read TGTGCCAGCAGCCGCCAGCGGGAGTACAATGAGCAGTTCTTC.

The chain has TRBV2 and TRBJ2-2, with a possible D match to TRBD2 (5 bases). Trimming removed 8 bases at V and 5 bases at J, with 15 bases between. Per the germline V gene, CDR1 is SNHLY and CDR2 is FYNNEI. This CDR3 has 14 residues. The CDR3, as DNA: TGTGCCAGCGGGGTGGGAGTAGAGACCGGGGAGCTGTTTTTT. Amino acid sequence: CASGVGVETGELFF.

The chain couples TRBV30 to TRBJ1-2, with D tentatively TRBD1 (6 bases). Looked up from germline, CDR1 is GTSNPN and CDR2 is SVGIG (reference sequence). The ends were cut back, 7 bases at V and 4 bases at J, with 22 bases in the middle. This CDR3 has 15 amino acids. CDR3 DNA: TGTGCCTTGCGCCCCGGGGGGGGCCCTGTCTATGGCTACACCTTC. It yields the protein CALRPGGGPVYGYTF.

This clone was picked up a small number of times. The CDR3 reads CASSLGGDYTGELFF. The DNA of the CDR3 is TGCGCCAGCAGCTTGGGCGGAGACTACACCGGGGAGCTGTTTTTT. The rearrangement joins TRBV5-1 to TRBJ2-2; D gene ambiguous. Trimming shortened V by 0 bases and J by 3 bases, and 9 bases separated the two germline ends. The CDR3 is made up of 15 amino acids. The germline V gene has CDR1 SGHRS and CDR2 YFSETQ.

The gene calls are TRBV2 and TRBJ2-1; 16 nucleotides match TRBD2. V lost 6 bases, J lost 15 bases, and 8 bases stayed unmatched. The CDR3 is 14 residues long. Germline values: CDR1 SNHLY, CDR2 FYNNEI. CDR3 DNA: TGTGCCAGCAGAGCCGGGACTAGCGGGGGGGCCGGGTTCTTC. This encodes CASRAGTSGGAGFF.

The CDR3 DNA sequence: TGTGCCAGCAGCGTAGCAGGGGCGCACACCTACGAGCAGTACTTC. Translated: CASSVAGAHTYEQYF. This sequence joins TRBV9 and TRBJ2-7, with D perhaps TRBD1 (6 bases). Germline V gives CDR1 SGDLS, CDR2 YYNGEE. V shed 0 bases and J shed 2 bases, with 12 bases lying between them. The CDR3 covers 15 residues.

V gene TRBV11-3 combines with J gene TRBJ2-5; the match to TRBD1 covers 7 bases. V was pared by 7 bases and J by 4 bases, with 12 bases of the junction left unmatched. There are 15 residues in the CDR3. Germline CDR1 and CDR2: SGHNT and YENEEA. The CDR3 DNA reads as TGTGCCAGCAAGCAAAAAAGGGGGCGGAGAGAGACCCAGTACTTC. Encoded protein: CASKQKRGRRETQYF.

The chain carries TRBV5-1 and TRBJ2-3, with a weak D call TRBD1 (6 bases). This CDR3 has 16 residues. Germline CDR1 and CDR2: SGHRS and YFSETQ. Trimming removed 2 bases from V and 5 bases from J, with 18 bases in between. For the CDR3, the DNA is TGCGCCAGCAGCTTTTCCCCAGGGGCGGATGGAGATACGCAGTATTTT. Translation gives CASSFSPGADGDTQYF.

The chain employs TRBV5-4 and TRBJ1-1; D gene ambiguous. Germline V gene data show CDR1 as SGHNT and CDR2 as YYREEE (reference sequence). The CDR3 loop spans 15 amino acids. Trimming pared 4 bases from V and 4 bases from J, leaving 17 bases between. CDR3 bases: TGTGCCAGCAGCCACAGACACCCAAGTGGCACTGAAGCTTTCTTT. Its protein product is CASSHRHPSGTEAFF.

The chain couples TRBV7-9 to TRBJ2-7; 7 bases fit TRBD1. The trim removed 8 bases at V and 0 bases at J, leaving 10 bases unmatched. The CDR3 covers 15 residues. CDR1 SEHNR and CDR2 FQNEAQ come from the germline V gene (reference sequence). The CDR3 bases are TGTGCCAGCTCGAATCACAGGGGCGGCTCCTACGAGCAGTACTTC. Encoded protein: CASSNHRGGSYEQYF.

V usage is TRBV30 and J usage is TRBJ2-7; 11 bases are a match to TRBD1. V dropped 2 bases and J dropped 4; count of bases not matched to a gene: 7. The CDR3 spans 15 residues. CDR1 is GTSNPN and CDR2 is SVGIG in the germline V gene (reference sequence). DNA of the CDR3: TGTGCCTGGAGTAGGGACAGGGGGAACGATTACGAGCAGTACTTC. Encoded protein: CAWSRDRGNDYEQYF.

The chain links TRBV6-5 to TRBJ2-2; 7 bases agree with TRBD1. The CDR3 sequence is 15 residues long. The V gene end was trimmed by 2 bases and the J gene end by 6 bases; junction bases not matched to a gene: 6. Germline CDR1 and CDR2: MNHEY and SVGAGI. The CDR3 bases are TGTGCCAGCAGTTACGACCCACAGGGGCCCGGGGAGCTGTTTTTT. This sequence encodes CASSYDPQGPGELFF.

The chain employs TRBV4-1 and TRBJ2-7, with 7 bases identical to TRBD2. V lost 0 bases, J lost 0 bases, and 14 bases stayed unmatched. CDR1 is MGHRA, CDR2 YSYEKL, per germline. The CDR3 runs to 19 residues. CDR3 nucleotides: TGCGCCAGCAGCCAAGATCAACTAGCGTTCGGTAGGCTCTCCTACGAGCAGTACTTC. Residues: CASSQDQLAFGRLSYEQYF.

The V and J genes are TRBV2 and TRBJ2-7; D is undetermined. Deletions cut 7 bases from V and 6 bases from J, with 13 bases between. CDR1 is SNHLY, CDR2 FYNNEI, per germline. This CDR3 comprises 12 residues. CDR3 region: CASKVLGIEQYF. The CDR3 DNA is TGTGCCAGCAAAGTTCTAGGCATCGAGCAGTACTTC.

For the CDR3, the DNA is TGTGCCAGCAGCTTGGGACACGGGTCCTACGAGCAGTACTTC. Its protein product is CASSLGHGSYEQYF. This rearrangement joins TRBV11-3 to TRBJ2-7, with D maybe TRBD1 (6 bases). The CDR3 runs to 14 residues. Germline V lookup: CDR1 SGHNT, CDR2 YENEEA. V lost 3 bases to trimming and J lost 1 base, with 10 bases between them.

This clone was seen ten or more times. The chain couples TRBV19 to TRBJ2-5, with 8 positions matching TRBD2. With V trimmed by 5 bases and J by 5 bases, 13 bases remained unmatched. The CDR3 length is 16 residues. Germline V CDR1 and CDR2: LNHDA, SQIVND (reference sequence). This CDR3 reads CASSPPWASGSETQYF. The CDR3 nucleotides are TGTGCCAGTAGTCCCCCGTGGGCTAGCGGGTCGGAGACCCAGTACTTC.

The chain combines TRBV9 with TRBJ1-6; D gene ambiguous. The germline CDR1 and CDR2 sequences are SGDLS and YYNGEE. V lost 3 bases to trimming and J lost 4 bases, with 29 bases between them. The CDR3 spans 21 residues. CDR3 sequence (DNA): TGTGCCAGCAGCGGCAACGACCCTGATGCGCGCTGTGAGGATTATAATTCACCCCTCCACTTT. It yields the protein CASSGNDPDARCEDYNSPLHF.

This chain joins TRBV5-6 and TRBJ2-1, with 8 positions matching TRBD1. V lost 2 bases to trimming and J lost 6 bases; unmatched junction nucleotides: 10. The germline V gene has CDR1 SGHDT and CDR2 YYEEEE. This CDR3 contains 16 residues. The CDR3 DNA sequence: TGTGCCAGCAGCTTTCCGTTCAAAACAGGGGGCAATGAGCAGTTCTTC. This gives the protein CASSFPFKTGGNEQFF. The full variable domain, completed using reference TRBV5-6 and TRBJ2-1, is DAGVTQSPTHLIKTRGQQVTLRCSPKSGHDTVSWYQQALGQGPQFIFQYYEEEERQRGNFPDRFSGHQFPNYSSELNVNALLLGDSALYLCASSFPFKTGGNEQFFGPGTRLTVL.